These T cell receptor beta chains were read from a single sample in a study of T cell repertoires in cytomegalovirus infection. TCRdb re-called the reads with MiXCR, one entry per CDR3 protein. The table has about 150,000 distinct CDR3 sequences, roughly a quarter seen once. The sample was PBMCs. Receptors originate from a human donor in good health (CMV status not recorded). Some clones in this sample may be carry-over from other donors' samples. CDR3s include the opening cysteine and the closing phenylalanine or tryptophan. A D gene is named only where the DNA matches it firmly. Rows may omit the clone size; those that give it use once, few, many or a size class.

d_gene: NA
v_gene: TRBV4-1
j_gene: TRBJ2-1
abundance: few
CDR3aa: CASSQDKGSYNEQFF
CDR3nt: TGCGCCAGCAGCCAAGATAAGGGTTCCTACAATGAGCAGTTCTTC

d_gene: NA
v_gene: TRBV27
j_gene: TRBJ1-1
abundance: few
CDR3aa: CASSFDPNTEAFF
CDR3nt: TGTGCCAGCAGTTTTGACCCAAACACTGAAGCTTTCTTT

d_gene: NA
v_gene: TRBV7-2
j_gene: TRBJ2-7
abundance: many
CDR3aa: CASSLVIPPHEQYF
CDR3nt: TGTGCCAGCAGCTTAGTGATTCCCCCTCACGAGCAGTACTTC

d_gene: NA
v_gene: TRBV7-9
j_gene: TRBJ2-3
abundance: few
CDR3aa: CASSPEGTLSTDTQYF
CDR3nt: TGTGCCAGCAGCCCAGAGGGGACTTTAAGCACAGATACGCAGTATTTT

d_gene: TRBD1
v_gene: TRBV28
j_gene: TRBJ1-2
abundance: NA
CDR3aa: CASSGTGEGPYGYTF
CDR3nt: TGTGCCAGCAGTGGGACAGGGGAGGGTCCCTATGGCTACACCTTC

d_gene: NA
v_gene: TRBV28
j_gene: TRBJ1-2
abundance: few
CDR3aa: CASSLTGYYGYTF
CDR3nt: TGTGCCAGCAGTCTAACAGGGTACTATGGCTACACCTTC

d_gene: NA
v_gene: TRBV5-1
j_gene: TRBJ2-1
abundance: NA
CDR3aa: CASSPRTLASATSSYNEQFF
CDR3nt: TGCGCCAGCAGCCCCCGTACTCTCGCTAGCGCCACATCCTCCTACAATGAGCAGTTCTTC

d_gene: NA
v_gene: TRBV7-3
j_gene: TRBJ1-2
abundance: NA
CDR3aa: CASSLIQGDGYTF
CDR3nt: TGTGCCAGCAGCTTAATACAGGGTGATGGCTACACCTTC

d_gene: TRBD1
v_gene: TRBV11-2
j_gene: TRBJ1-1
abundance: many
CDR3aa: CASSKGAANTEAFF
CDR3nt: TGTGCCAGCAGTAAGGGGGCTGCGAACACTGAAGCTTTCTTT

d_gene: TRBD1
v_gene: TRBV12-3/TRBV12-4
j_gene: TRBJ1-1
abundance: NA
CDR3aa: CASSSPQGAWTEAFF
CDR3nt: TGTGCCAGCAGCTCGCCACAGGGGGCTTGGACTGAAGCTTTCTTT

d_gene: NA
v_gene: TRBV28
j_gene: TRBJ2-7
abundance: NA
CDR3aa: CASRGYEQYF
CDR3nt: TGTGCCAGCAGGGGGTACGAGCAGTACTTC

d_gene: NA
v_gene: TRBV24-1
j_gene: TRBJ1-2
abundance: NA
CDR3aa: CATSDQGAYGYTF
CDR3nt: TGTGCCACCAGTGATCAAGGGGCCTATGGCTACACCTTC

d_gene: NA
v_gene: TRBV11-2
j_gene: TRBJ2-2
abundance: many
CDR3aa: CASSQTSRTGELFF
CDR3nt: TGTGCCAGCAGTCAGACTAGTCGGACCGGGGAGCTGTTTTTT

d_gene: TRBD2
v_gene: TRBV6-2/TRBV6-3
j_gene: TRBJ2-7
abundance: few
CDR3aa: CASSSPSGMSYEQYF
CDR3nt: TGTGCCAGCAGTTCCCCTAGCGGGATGTCCTACGAGCAGTACTTC

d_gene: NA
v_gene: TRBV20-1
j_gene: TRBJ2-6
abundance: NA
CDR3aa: CSARAPTGRGSGANVLTF
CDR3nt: TGCAGTGCTAGAGCCCCGACAGGGAGGGGGTCTGGGGCCAACGTCCTGACTTTC

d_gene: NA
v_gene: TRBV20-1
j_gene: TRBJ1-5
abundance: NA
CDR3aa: CSASSGGGFKQPQHF
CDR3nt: TGCAGTGCTAGCTCCGGGGGCGGGTTTAAGCAGCCCCAGCATTTT

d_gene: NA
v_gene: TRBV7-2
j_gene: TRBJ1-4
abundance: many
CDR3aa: CASSLAGNNEKLFF
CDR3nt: TGTGCCAGCAGCTTAGCAGGGAATAATGAAAAACTGTTTTTT

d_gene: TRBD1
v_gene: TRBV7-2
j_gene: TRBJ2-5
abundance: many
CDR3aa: CASSPDRGQETQYF
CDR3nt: TGTGCCAGCAGCCCAGACAGGGGACAAGAGACCCAGTACTTC

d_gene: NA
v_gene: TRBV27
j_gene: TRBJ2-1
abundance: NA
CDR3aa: CASSLGGAYNEQFF
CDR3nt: TGTGCCAGCAGTTTAGGGGGGGCTTACAATGAGCAGTTCTTC

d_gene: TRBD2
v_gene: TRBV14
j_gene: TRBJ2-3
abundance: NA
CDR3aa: CASSLGLAGARDTQYF
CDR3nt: TGTGCCAGCAGCCTTGGACTAGCGGGGGCCCGAGATACGCAGTATTTT

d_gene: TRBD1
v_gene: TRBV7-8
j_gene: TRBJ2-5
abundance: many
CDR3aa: CASSAKTGGGGSVETQYF
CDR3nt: TGTGCCAGCAGCGCCAAGACAGGGGGCGGAGGTAGCGTAGAGACCCAGTACTTC

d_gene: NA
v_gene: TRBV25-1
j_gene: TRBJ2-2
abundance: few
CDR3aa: CASSEPSIPGTNTGELFF
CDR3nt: TGTGCCAGCAGTGAACCGTCGATTCCAGGGACTAACACCGGGGAGCTGTTTTTT

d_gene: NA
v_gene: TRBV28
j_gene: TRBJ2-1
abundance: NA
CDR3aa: CASISPKGRSNEQFF
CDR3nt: TGTGCCAGCATTAGTCCGAAGGGGAGGAGCAATGAGCAGTTCTTC

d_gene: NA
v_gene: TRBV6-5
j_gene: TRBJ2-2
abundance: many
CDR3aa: CASRFDSGTSSTGELFF
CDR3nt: TGTGCCAGCAGGTTCGATTCCGGGACTTCCTCCACCGGGGAGCTGTTTTTT

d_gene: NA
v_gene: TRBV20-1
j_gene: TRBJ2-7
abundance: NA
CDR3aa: CSASRVQGPTHEQYF
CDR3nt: TGCAGTGCTAGTCGGGTACAGGGTCCCACCCACGAGCAGTACTTC

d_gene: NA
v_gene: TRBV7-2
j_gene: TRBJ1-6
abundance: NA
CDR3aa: CASTPRPLSPLHF
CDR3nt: TGTGCCAGCACCCCTCGTCCACTTTCACCCCTCCACTTT

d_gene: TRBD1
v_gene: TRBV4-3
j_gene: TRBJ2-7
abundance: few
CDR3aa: CASSQDQSGGYEQYF
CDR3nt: TGCGCCAGCAGCCAAGATCAATCAGGGGGCTACGAGCAGTACTTC

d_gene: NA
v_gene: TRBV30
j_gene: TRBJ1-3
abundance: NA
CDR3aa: CAWSVTGSSGNTIYF
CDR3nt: TGTGCCTGGAGTGTAACAGGAAGCTCTGGAAACACCATATATTTT

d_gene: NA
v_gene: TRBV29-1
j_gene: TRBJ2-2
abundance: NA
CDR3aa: CSVVGVINTGELFF
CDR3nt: TGCAGCGTTGTAGGGGTTATTAACACCGGGGAGCTGTTTTTT

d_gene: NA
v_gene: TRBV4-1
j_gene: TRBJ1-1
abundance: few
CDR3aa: CASSLNARNTEAFF
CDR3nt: TGCGCCAGCAGCTTGAACGCCAGGAACACTGAAGCTTTCTTT

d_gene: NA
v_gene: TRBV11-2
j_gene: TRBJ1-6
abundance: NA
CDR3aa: CASSLGANSPLHF
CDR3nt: TGTGCCAGCAGCTTAGGGGCAAATTCACCCCTCCACTTT

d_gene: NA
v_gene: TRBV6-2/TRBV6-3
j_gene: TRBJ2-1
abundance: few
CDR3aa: CASLRDNYNEQFF
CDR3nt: TGTGCCAGCCTTAGGGACAACTACAATGAGCAGTTCTTC

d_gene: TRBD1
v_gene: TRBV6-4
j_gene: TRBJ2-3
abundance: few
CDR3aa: CASSKQGASTDTQYF
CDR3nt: TGTGCCAGCAGTAAACAGGGGGCAAGCACAGATACGCAGTATTTT

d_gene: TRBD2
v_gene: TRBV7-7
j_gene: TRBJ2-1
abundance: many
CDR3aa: CASSESVTSGGQQTYNEQFF
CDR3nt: TGTGCTAGCAGCGAATCCGTGACTAGCGGGGGCCAACAAACGTACAATGAGCAGTTCTTC

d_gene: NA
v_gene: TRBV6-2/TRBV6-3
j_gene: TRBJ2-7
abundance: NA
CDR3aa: CASSSDVSYEQYF
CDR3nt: TGTGCCAGCAGCTCGGACGTCTCCTACGAGCAGTACTTC

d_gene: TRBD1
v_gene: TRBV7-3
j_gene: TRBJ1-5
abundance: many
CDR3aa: CASSLTTGGNQPQHF
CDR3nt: TGTGCCAGCAGCTTAACGACAGGGGGCAATCAGCCCCAGCATTTT

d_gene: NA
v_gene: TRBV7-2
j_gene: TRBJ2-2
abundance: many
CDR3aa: CASGNYGAGELFF
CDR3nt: TGTGCCAGCGGGAACTACGGGGCCGGGGAGCTGTTTTTT

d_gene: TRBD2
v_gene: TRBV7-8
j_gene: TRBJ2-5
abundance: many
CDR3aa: CASSFKREGQETQYF
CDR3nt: TGTGCCAGCAGCTTTAAAAGGGAGGGACAAGAGACCCAGTACTTC

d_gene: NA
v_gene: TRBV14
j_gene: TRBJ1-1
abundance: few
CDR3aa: CASSQVREIAEAFF
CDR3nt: TGTGCCAGCAGCCAAGTACGTGAGATCGCTGAAGCTTTCTTT

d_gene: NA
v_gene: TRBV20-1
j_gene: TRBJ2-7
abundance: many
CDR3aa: CSVTRDTYEQYF
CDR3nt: TGCAGTGTTACCCGGGACACTTACGAGCAGTACTTC

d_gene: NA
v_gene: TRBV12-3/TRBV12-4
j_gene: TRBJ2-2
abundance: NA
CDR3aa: CASSPWGVANTGELFF
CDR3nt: TGTGCCAGCAGCCCATGGGGAGTAGCGAACACCGGGGAGCTGTTTTTT

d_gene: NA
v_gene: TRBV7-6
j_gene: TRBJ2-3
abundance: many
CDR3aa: CASSLGGTDTQYF
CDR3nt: TGTGCTAGCAGCTTAGGGGGCACAGATACGCAGTATTTT